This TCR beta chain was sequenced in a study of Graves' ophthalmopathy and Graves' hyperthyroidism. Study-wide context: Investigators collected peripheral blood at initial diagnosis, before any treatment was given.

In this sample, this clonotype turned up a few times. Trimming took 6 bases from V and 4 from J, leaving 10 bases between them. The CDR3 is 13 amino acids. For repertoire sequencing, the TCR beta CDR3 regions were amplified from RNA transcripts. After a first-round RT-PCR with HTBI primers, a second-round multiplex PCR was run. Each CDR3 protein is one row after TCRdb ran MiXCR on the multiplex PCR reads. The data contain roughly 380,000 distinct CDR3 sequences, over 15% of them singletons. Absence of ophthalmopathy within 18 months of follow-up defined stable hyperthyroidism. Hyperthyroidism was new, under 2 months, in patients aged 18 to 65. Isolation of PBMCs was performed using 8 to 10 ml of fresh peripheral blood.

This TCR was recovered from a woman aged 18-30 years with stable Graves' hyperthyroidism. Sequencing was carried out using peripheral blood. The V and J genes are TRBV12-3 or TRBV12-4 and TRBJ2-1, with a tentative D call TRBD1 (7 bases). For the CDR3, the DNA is TGTGCCAGCAGGGAGGGACAGTACAATGAGCAGTTCTTC. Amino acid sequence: CASREGQYNEQFF.